Sequencing of this T cell receptor (beta chain) was carried out in a study of cytomegalovirus exposure and HLA in healthy donors. This clone has a handful of counts. Its antigen is not identified. This PCR relied on a set of 60 Vbeta primers and 13 Jbeta primers. This table comes from immunoSEQ multiplex PCR, and its TCRdb copy is limited to in-frame clones, with some not included. The top ten clones hold nearly 4.5% of a sample with about 200,000 clones, 79% of them seen once. Regarding the study as a whole: Most sequenced TCRs were rare (though some public TCRs occurred in many donors). TCR beta chains numbering about 160 were designated cytomegalovirus-associated. When a later analysis was performed, an Asian-associated ancestry cluster reportedly had fewer N-insertions than the approximately 680-donor mean.

Germline V gene lookup returns CDR1 ENHRY and CDR2 SYGVKD. Trimming cost V 9 bases and J 5 bases, with 13 bases left between them. This CDR3 comprises 13 residues. V and J are TRBV10-3 and TRBJ1-4; D not resolved. Sequenced: PBMCs. The source of this sequence is a woman in her thirties in good health and CMV-seropositive. CDR3 region: CAIRRSLNEKLFF. The CDR3 DNA reads TGTGCCATACGGCGTAGCTTAAATGAAAAACTGTTTTTT.